This T cell receptor beta chain stems from a study of blood T cell repertoires in COVID-19 (dated by TCRdb to the early 2020s). Background on the whole study: Samples from collaborators originated in the United States, Italy and Spain and spanned both the acute and convalescent phases of COVID-19. The repertoires were made available in a free public database intended to serve as a resource for research on the immune response to SARS-CoV-2. Sample metadata almost always included a de-identified subject ID, COVID-19 status, age in years and sex. The material from the prospective study consisted of cDNA or gDNA derived from T cells, B-cell-depleted T cells, or PBMCs. The dataset comprised deeply sampled blood TCRbeta repertoires from subjects exposed to, actively infected with, or recovered from COVID-19. Where available, HLA class I and class II types were taken from metadata supplied by the sample provider and were not determined by assay-based typing. Samples were obtained from the ongoing ImmuneRACE study (first 160 participants) and from 1,254 subjects provided by 6 global collaborators. Summary of the overall study and its limitations: The amount of clinical and demographic metadata varied by source and participant and was provided uncurated.

Concerning this clone: There is no known antigen for this receptor. Per-nucleotide qualities are absent, and no much larger clonotype sits a single base away.

TCRbeta CDR3 regions were amplified from genomic DNA using the immunoSEQ Assay, a bias-controlled multiplex PCR. Under the source paper's analysis protocol: The number of nucleated cells in each sample was estimated by amplification of reference gene primers within the assay. To quantify the absolute abundance of each unique TCRbeta CDR3 rearrangement, sequence reads were collapsed and filtered. For each sample, productive Simpson clonality was calculated as the square root of Simpson's diversity index across productive rearrangements. This is the immuneACCESS table as TCRdb keeps it, with only in-frame sequences that have V and J called. A part of the clones is gone; compared with another copy, unresolved V genes explain less than half, and the rest is unexplained. V, J and clone size are taken as reported in that table, and D and trimming were inferred from the DNA itself. This sample gives about 44,000 clones in total; 92% of them show up just once. The ten largest account for 9.5% to 15% of the sample.

Taken from the germline V gene, the CDR1 and CDR2 loops are SGDLS and YYNGEE. Including the terminal cysteine and phenylalanine, the CDR3 comprises 14 residues. Just CDR3 DNA is preserved here, 42 bases in frame from base 1. The V end loses 3 bases and the J end loses 5 bases, and a stretch of 14 bases separates them. Whole blood was collected in K2EDTA tubes by collaborating institutions according to the institutions' own protocols. For TCRbeta analysis, collaborators shipped samples in one of three forms: frozen whole blood, isolated PBMCs, or DNA extracted from either of those sample types. The rearranged segments are TRBV9 and TRBJ1-1, with TRBD1 perhaps the D gene, on 6 matching bases. This TCR was recovered from a human donor in a cohort sampled during active COVID-19. The sequenced sample was peripheral blood. The CDR3 protein is CASSANTGYTEAFF. At the DNA level, the sequence is TGTGCCAGCAGCGCCAATACAGGGTATACTGAAGCTTTCTTT. The full variable domain, with segments outside the CDR3 supplied by the reference TRBV9 and TRBJ1-1 proteins, appears as DSGVTQTPKHLITATGQRVTLRCSPRSGDLSVYWYQQSLDQGLQFLIQYYNGEERAKGNILERFSAQQFPDLHSELNLSSLELGDSALYFCASSANTGYTEAFFGQGTRLTVV.